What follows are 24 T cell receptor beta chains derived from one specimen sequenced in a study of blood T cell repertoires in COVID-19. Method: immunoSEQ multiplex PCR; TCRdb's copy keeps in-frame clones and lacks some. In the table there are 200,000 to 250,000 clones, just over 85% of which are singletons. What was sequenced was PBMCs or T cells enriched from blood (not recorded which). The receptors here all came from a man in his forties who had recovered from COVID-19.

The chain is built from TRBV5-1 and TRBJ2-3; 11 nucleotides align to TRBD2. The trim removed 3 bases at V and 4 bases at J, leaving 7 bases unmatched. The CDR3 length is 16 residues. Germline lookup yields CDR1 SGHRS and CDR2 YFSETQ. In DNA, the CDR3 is TGCGCCAGCAGCTACACTAGCGGGAGCTTTGCAGATACGCAGTATTTT. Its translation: CASSYTSGSFADTQYF.

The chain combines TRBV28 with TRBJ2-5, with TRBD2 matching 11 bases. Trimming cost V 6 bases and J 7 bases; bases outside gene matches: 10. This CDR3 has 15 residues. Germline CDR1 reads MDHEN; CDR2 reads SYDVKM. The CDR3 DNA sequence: TGTGCCAGCAGGGGGACTAGCGGTTTGGGAGGGACCCAGTACTTC. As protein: CASRGTSGLGGTQYF.

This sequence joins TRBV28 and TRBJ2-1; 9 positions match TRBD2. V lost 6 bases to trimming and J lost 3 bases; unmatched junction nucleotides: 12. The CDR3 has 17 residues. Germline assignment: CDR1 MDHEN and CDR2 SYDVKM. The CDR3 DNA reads TGTGCCAGCAGCGGAACTCCCGGGACTAGCCGCTACAATGAGCAGTTCTTC. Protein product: CASSGTPGTSRYNEQFF.

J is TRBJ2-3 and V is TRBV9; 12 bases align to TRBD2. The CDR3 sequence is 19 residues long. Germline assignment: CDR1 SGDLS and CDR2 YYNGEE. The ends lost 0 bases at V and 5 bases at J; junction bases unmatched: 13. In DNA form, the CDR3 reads TGTGCCAGCAGCGTAGAAGCGGTACTAGCGGGAGGAATGGAAGATACGCAGTATTTT. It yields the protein CASSVEAVLAGGMEDTQYF. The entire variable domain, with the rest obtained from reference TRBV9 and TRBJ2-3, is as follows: DSGVTQTPKHLITATGQRVTLRCSPRSGDLSVYWYQQSLDQGLQFLIQYYNGEERAKGNILERFSAQQFPDLHSELNLSSLELGDSALYFCASSVEAVLAGGMEDTQYFGPGTRLTVL.

Here the CDR3 reads CASSVALGGYNEQFF. Here the CDR3 DNA reads TGTGCCAGCAGCGTAGCTCTGGGAGGATACAATGAGCAGTTCTTC. The chain couples TRBV9 to TRBJ2-1; weak D call: TRBD2 (6 bases). Germline V gene lookup returns CDR1 SGDLS and CDR2 YYNGEE. The V and J ends lost 0 bases and 4 bases respectively, with 11 bases between them. This CDR3 region has 15 residues.

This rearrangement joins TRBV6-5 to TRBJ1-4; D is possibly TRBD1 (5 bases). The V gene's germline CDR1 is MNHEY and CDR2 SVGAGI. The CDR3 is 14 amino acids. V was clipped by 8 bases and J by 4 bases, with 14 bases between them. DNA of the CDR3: TGTGCCAGCGGCAGGGCGAAGATTAATGAAAAACTGTTTTTT. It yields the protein CASGRAKINEKLFF.

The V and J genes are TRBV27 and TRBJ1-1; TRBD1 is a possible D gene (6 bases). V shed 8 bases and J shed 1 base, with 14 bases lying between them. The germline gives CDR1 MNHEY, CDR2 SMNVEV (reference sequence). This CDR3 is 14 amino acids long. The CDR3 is CASFGRTENTEAFF. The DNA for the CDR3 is TGTGCCAGCTTCGGCCGGACAGAGAACACTGAAGCTTTCTTT.

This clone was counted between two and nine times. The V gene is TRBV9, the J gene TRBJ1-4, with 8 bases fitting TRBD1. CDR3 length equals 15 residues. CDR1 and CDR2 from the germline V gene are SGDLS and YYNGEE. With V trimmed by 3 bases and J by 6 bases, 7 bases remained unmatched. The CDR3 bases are TGTGCCAGCAGCGCGCCCGGGACAGGAGATGAAAAACTGTTTTTT. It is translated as CASSAPGTGDEKLFF.

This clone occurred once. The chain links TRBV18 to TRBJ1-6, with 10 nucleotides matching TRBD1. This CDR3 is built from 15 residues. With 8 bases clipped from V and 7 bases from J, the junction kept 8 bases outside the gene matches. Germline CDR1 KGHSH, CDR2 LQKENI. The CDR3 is CASPGQGRVNSPLHF. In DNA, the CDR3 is TGTGCCAGCCCGGGACAGGGGAGGGTAAATTCACCCCTCCACTTT.

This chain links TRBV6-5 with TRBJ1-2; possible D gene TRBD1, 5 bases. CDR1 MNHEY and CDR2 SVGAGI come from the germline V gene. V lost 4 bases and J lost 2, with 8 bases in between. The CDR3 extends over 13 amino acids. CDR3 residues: CASSWSGNYGYTF. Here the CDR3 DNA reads TGTGCCAGCAGTTGGTCAGGGAACTATGGCTACACCTTC.

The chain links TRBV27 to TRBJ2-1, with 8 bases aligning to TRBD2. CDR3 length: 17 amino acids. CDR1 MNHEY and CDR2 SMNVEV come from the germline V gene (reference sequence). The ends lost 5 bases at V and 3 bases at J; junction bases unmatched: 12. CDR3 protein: CASSLLGGSGIYNEQFF. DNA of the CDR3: TGTGCCAGCAGTCTACTGGGTGGTAGCGGGATCTACAATGAGCAGTTCTTC.

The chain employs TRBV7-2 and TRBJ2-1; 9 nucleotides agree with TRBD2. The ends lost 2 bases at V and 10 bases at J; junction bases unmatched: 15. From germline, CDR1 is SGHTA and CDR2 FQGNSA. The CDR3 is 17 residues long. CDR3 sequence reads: CASSLLAGRAGIGEQFF. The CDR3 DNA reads TGTGCCAGCAGCTTACTAGCGGGGCGAGCCGGGATCGGGGAGCAGTTCTTC. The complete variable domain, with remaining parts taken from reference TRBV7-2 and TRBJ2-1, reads GAGVSQSPSNKVTEKGKDVELRCDPISGHTALYWYRQSLGQGLEFLIYFQGNSAPDKSGLPSDRFSAERTGGSVSTLTIQRTQQEDSAVYLCASSLLAGRAGIGEQFFGPGTRLTVL.

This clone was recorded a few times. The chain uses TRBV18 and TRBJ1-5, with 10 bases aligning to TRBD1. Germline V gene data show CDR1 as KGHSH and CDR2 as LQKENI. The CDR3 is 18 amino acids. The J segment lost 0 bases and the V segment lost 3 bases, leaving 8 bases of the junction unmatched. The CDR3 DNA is TGTGCCAGCTCACCCTACCGGACAGGGGGTTATAGCAATCAGCCCCAGCATTTT. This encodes CASSPYRTGGYSNQPQHF. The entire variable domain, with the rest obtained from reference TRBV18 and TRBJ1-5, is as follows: NAGVMQNPRHLVRRRGQEARLRCSPMKGHSHVYWYRQLPEEGLKFMVYLQKENIIDESGMPKERFSAEFPKEGPSILRIQQVVRGDSAAYFCASSPYRTGGYSNQPQHFGDGTRLSIL.

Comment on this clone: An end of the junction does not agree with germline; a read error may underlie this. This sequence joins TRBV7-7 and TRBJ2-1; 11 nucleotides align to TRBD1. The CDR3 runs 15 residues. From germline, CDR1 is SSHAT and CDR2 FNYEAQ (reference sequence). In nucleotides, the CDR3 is TGTGCTAGCAGCTTGGGGACAGGGGGGATCAATGAGCAGTTCTTC. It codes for CASSLGTGGINEQFF.

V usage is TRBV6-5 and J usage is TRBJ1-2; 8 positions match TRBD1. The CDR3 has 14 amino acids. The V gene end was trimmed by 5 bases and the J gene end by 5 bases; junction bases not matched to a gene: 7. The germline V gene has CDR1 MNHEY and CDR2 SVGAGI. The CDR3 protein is CASSPGQEPYGYTF. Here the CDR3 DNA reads TGTGCCAGCAGTCCGGGACAGGAACCTTATGGCTACACCTTC.

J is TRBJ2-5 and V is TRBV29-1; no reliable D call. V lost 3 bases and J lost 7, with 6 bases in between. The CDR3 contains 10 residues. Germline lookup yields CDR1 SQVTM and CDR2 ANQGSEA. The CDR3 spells CSVDSGTQYF. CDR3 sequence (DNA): TGCAGCGTTGATTCGGGGACCCAGTACTTC.

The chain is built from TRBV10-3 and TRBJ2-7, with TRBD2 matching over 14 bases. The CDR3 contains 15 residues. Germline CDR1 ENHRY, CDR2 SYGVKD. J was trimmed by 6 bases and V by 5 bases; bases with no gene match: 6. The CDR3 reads CAISQGLAGAPEQYF. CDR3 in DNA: TGTGCCATCAGTCAGGGACTAGCGGGAGCCCCCGAGCAGTACTTC.

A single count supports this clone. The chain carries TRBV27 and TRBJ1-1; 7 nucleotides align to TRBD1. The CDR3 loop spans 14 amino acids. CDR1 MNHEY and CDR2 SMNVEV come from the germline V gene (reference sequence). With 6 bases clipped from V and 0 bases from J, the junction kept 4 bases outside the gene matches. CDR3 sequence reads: CASSPQGLNTEAFF. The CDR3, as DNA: TGTGCCAGCAGCCCACAGGGGTTGAACACTGAAGCTTTCTTT.

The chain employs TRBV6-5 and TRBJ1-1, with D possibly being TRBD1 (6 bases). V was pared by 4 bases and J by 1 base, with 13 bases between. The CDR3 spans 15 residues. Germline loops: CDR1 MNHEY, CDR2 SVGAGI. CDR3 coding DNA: TGTGCCAGCAGTTCCGCTGACAGGCCGAACACTGAAGCTTTCTTT. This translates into CASSSADRPNTEAFF.

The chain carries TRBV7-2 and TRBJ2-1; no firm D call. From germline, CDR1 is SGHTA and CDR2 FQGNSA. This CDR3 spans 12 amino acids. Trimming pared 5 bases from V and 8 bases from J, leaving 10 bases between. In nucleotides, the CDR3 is TGTGCCAGCAGCAGATACAGAGATGAGCAGTTCTTC. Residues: CASSRYRDEQFF.

As DNA, the CDR3 is TGCGCCAGCAGCTTGGTGGGGACAGGGGGCTACGAGCAGTACTTC. Translating it yields CASSLVGTGGYEQYF. This chain joins TRBV5-1 and TRBJ2-7, with TRBD1 matching 11 bases. CDR3 size: 15 residues. J gave up 3 bases and V 0 bases, and 2 bases lay outside the gene matches. Germline CDR1 is SGHRS and CDR2 is YFSETQ.

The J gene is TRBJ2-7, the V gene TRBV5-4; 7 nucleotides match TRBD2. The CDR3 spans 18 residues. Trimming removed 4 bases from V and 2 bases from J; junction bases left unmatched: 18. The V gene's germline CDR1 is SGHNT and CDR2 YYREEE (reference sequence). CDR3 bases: TGTGCCAGCAGCAGTGGTGGGGGGGATACGGGAACGACCTACGAGCAGTACTTC. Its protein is CASSSGGGDTGTTYEQYF.

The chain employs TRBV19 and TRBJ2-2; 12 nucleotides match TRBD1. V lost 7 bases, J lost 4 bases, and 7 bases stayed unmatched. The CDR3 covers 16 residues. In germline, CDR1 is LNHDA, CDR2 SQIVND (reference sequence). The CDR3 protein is CASKRDRGRGTGELFF. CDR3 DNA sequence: TGTGCCAGTAAACGGGACAGGGGGCGAGGCACCGGGGAGCTGTTTTTT.

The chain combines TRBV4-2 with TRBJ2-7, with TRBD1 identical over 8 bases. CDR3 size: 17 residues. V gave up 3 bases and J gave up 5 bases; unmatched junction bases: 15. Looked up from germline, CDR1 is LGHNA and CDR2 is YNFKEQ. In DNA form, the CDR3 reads TGTGCCAGCAGCCACCTTTTGACCCGGGACAGGAAAGACGAGCAGTACTTC. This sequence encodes CASSHLLTRDRKDEQYF.